The TCR beta chain described here comes from a study of T-cell memory formation after mild COVID-19. Findings and caveats of the study: Chiefly within CM and EM were the contracting CD4+ clones; CD8+ ones were within EMRA. The second-wave clones peaking on day 37 were not confirmed as SARS-CoV-2-specific. Pre-infection memory held some responding clones, suggesting pre-existing cross-reactive T cells responded.

Germline CDR1 reads SGHRS; CDR2 reads YFSETQ. The V segment lost 4 bases and the J segment 8 bases; nucleotides outside the gene matches: 9. This CDR3 contains 14 residues. UMIs and sample barcodes were carried by the TCR alpha and TCR beta cDNA libraries that 5'RACE produced using constant-segment primers. MiXCR was run by TCRdb on the 5' RACE reads, yielding one entry per CDR3 protein. The profile covers around 450,000 distinct CDR3 sequences, with roughly 20% appearing a single time and 7.5% to 9.5% taken by the ten largest. Only a few counts were recorded for this clonotype. Its antigen is not known.

The sample taken for sequencing was PBMCs or a T cell subset sorted from them (not recorded which). The V gene is TRBV5-1, the J gene TRBJ2-1; TRBD1 agrees at 7 bases. The receptor comes from an adult woman who had mild COVID-19 (a few samples of this study predate the infection). Cell type and time point are not known. DNA of the CDR3: TGCGCCAGCAGCCCTACAGGGGAGAGCGATGAGCAGTTCTTC. Encoded protein: CASSPTGESDEQFF.